Listed below are T cell receptor beta chains from one sample, sequenced in a study of OX40 agonist ivuxolimab in advanced cancers. The method was immunoSEQ multiplex PCR; TCRdb's version includes in-frame clones alone and lacks a portion of them. The table lists 98,000 or so clones, around nine tenths of them singletons, with around 0.82% in the top ten. This specimen was CD4+ or CD8+ T cells sorted from blood, taken in a trial of the OX40 agonist ivuxolimab. The receptors here all came from an adult with an advanced solid tumor such as melanoma, head and neck, liver or kidney cancer. Each CDR3 is given with its conserved first and last residue. D genes are given only for firm matches. The size entry is marked missing in some rows and otherwise reads once, few, many or a size class.

abundance | d_gene | j_gene | v_gene | CDR3aa | CDR3nt
- | - | TRBJ1-2 | TRBV6-5 | CASSYSRGAPGYGYTF | TGTGCCAGCAGTTACTCGAGGGGGGCCCCGGGCTATGGCTACACCTTC
- | - | TRBJ2-3 | TRBV15 | CATSRARLGAQYF | TGTGCCACCAGCAGAGCAAGATTAGGAGCGCAGTATTTT
- | - | TRBJ2-1 | TRBV12-2 | CASRLRQKSYNEQFF | TGTGCAAGTCGCTTACGCCAAAAGTCCTACAATGAGCAGTTCTTC
- | - | TRBJ1-1 | TRBV7-9 | CASSLDRYSTEAFF | TGTGCCAGCAGCTTAGACAGATATAGCACTGAAGCTTTCTTT
- | - | TRBJ1-1 | TRBV28 | CASSDRVNFEAFF | TGTGCCAGCAGCGATAGGGTGAATTTTGAAGCTTTCTTT
once | TRBD2 | TRBJ2-2 | TRBV19 | CASSINRYSGRAPGELFF | TGTGCCAGTAGTATTAATCGGTATAGCGGGAGGGCCCCCGGGGAGCTGTTTTTT
- | TRBD1 | TRBJ1-2 | TRBV30 | CAWRLGQANYGYTF | TGTGCCTGGAGGCTGGGACAGGCTAACTATGGCTACACCTTC
- | - | TRBJ1-4 | TRBV19 | CASSDRGASNEKLFF | TGTGCCAGTAGCGATCGGGGGGCCTCTAATGAAAAACTGTTTTTT
- | - | TRBJ2-3 | TRBV7-9 | CASSSITDTQYF | TGTGCCAGCAGCTCCATTACAGATACGCAGTATTTT
- | - | TRBJ1-1 | TRBV5-5 | CASSLFWGDTEAFF | TGTGCCAGCAGCTTGTTTTGGGGAGACACTGAAGCTTTCTTT
- | - | TRBJ2-1 | TRBV5-4 | CASSLAGSSYNEQFF | TGTGCCAGCAGCTTAGCGGGCAGCTCCTACAATGAGCAGTTCTTC
- | TRBD1 | TRBJ1-6 | TRBV10-3 | CAISNAGTGTDSPLHF | TGTGCCATTTCGAATGCCGGGACAGGGACCGATTCACCCCTCCACTTT
- | - | TRBJ2-2 | TRBV10-3 | CAISETGTRTNTGELFF | TGTGCCATCAGTGAGACAGGGACCCGTACGAACACCGGGGAGCTGTTTTTT
- | - | TRBJ2-1 | TRBV19 | CASSIDFGRSSYNEQFF | TGTGCCAGTAGTATTGACTTTGGCAGATCCTCCTACAATGAGCAGTTCTTC
- | - | TRBJ1-2 | TRBV5-6 | CASSSLTVPYGYTF | TGTGCCAGCAGCTCACTGACAGTTCCCTATGGCTACACCTTC
- | - | TRBJ1-1 | TRBV5-1 | CASRTDSDTEAFF | TGCGCCAGCAGAACGGACAGCGACACTGAAGCTTTCTTT
once | - | TRBJ2-7 | TRBV6-6 | CASSPGTTLREQYF | TGTGCCAGCAGTCCCGGGACAACTCTACGGGAGCAGTACTTC
few | TRBD2 | TRBJ2-2 | TRBV5-1 | CASSLGTSGRPGELFF | TGCGCCAGCAGCTTAGGGACTAGCGGGAGGCCCGGGGAGCTGTTTTTT
- | TRBD1 | TRBJ2-2 | TRBV4-3 | CASSQEGTGRTGELFF | TGCGCCAGCAGCCAAGAGGGGACAGGGCGGACCGGGGAGCTGTTTTTT
- | - | TRBJ2-7 | TRBV11-2 | CASSLGTDSYEQYF | TGTGCCAGCAGCTTAGGGACAGACTCCTACGAGCAGTACTTC
- | - | TRBJ2-3 | TRBV21-1 | CASPRVTTDTQYF | TGTGCCAGCCCCAGGGTCACCACGGATACGCAGTATTTT
- | - | TRBJ2-2 | TRBV6-1 | CASRGGSYFGELFF | TGTGCCAGCAGGGGCGGTTCGTATTTTGGGGAGCTGTTTTTT
- | - | TRBJ2-3 | TRBV11-2 | CASSFEGWVGSTDTQYF | TGTGCCAGCAGCTTCGAAGGGTGGGTGGGTAGCACAGATACGCAGTATTTT
- | TRBD1 | TRBJ2-5 | TRBV27 | CASSLSAQGDWETQYF | TGTGCCAGCAGCTTATCAGCCCAGGGGGATTGGGAGACCCAGTACTTC
- | - | TRBJ1-3 | TRBV19 | CASSGQGAGSGNTIYF | TGTGCCAGTAGTGGGCAGGGAGCAGGCTCTGGAAACACCATATATTTT
- | - | TRBJ1-1 | TRBV11-2 | CASSLNQGNTEAFF | TGTGCCAGCAGCCTTAACCAGGGGAACACTGAAGCTTTCTTT
- | - | TRBJ2-2 | TRBV6-6 | CASSYGGRGGELFF | TGTGCCAGCAGTTACGGGGGGCGTGGCGGGGAGCTGTTTTTT
- | TRBD1 | TRBJ1-2 | TRBV7-9 | CASSLLGTGRYYGYTF | TGTGCCAGCAGCTTACTCGGGACAGGGAGGTACTATGGCTACACCTTC
- | - | TRBJ1-2 | TRBV10-1 | CASSPGQNYGYTF | TGCGCCAGCAGCCCCGGACAGAACTATGGCTACACCTTC
- | TRBD2 | TRBJ2-7 | TRBV30 | CAWSARTSGKYYEQYF | TGTGCCTGGAGTGCTAGGACTAGCGGGAAGTACTACGAGCAGTACTTC
- | - | TRBJ2-7 | TRBV23-1 | CASPLGSKLSEQYF | TGCGCCAGTCCCTTAGGGTCTAAGCTAAGCGAGCAGTACTTC
- | TRBD2 | TRBJ2-1 | TRBV14 | CASSQHRGAGTSGMDEQFF | TGTGCCAGCAGCCAACATCGGGGAGCCGGGACTAGCGGGATGGATGAGCAGTTCTTC
few | - | TRBJ1-2 | TRBV11-1 | CASSPRGVRVGYTF | TGTGCCAGCAGCCCCAGGGGAGTCCGTGTTGGCTACACCTTC
- | - | TRBJ1-1 | TRBV7-6 | CASSQSGTEAFF | TGTGCCAGCAGCCAATCCGGGACGGAAGCTTTCTTT
once | - | TRBJ1-2 | TRBV5-1 | CASRSDLYGYTF | TGCGCCAGCAGATCAGATCTTTATGGCTACACCTTC
- | TRBD2 | TRBJ2-1 | TRBV18 | CASSPRASGFSYNEQFF | TGTGCCAGCTCACCAAGAGCTAGCGGCTTCTCCTACAATGAGCAGTTCTTC
- | - | TRBJ2-1 | TRBV7-2 | CASSLRSRASSYNEQFF | TGTGCCAGCAGCTTAAGATCCCGCGCGAGCTCCTACAATGAGCAGTTCTTC
- | - | TRBJ1-5 | TRBV28 | CASRSTGNGNQPQHF | TGTGCCAGCAGATCGACAGGCAATGGCAATCAGCCCCAGCATTTT
medium-sized | TRBD1 | TRBJ1-1 | TRBV29-1 | CSAQGTEAFF | TGCAGCGCACAGGGGACTGAAGCTTTCTTT
- | - | TRBJ1-2 | TRBV9 | CASSVAGGDGYTF | TGTGCCAGCAGCGTAGCTGGAGGGGATGGCTACACCTTC
- | - | TRBJ1-5 | TRBV19 | CASSIPQGGNQPQHF | TGTGCCAGTAGTATCCCCCAGGGAGGGAATCAGCCCCAGCATTTT
- | TRBD1 | TRBJ1-6 | TRBV6-6 | CASRRTGNSPLHF | TGTGCCAGCAGACGGACAGGGAATTCACCCCTCCACTTT
once | - | TRBJ2-2 | TRBV7-7 | CASSLDPTELKMAGELFF | TGTGCCAGCAGCTTAGACCCGACAGAACTTAAGATGGCCGGGGAGCTGTTTTTT
- | - | TRBJ2-2 | TRBV6-5 | CASRARGINTGELFF | TGTGCCAGCCGGGCACGGGGGATTAACACCGGGGAGCTGTTTTTT
few | - | TRBJ1-1 | TRBV27 | CASSGLSNTEAFF | TGTGCCAGCTCGGGCCTGTCGAACACTGAAGCTTTCTTT
- | - | TRBJ2-7 | TRBV28 | CASSLGAVGTYEQYF | TGTGCCAGCAGTTTAGGTGCAGTCGGGACCTACGAGCAGTACTTC
- | - | TRBJ1-5 | TRBV7-2 | CASSPWALQPQHF | TGTGCCAGCAGCCCCTGGGCACTTCAGCCCCAGCATTTT
- | - | TRBJ2-3 | TRBV20-1 | CSASTDTQYF | TGCAGTGCCTCCACAGATACGCAGTATTTT
- | - | TRBJ2-6 | TRBV30 | CAWREPGLSSGANVLTF | TGTGCCTGGAGGGAACCGGGACTGAGCTCTGGGGCCAACGTCCTGACTTTC
- | TRBD1 | TRBJ2-1 | TRBV9 | CASSVGQGSYNEQFF | TGTGCCAGCAGCGTAGGACAGGGGTCATACAATGAGCAGTTCTTC